These 2 T cell receptor beta chains originate from one sample sequenced in a study of T cell responses to AZD1222 COVID-19 vaccine. Sequencing was performed with immunoSEQ multiplex PCR; in TCRdb, only in-frame clones are kept and a portion is missing. The sample gives around 99,000 clones, 70% to 90% of which show up once; roughly 13% is in the top ten. The material sequenced was peripheral blood, taken on day 0 of MenACWY control vaccination. The receptors here all came from an adult in good health.

The genes are TRBV6-6 and TRBJ1-6; D call uncertain. Trimming cost V 0 bases and J 8 bases, with 5 bases left between them. The germline V gene has CDR1 MNHNY and CDR2 SVGAGI (reference sequence). The CDR3 loop spans 13 amino acids. CDR3 amino acids: CASSYSIDSPLHF. CDR3 nucleotides: TGTGCCAGCAGTTACTCGATAGATTCACCCCTCCACTTT.

J is TRBJ1-2 and V is TRBV19, with D perhaps matching TRBD1 (5 bases). Germline V gene sequence: CDR1 LNHDA, CDR2 SQIVND (reference sequence). The CDR3 totals 13 residues. V dropped 5 bases and J dropped 2 bases, with 9 bases sitting between them. The CDR3 sequence is CASSPGRNYGYTF. The CDR3 DNA is TGTGCCAGTAGTCCGGGACGGAACTATGGCTACACCTTC.